This TCR beta chain was recovered during a study of cytotoxic CD8 clonotypes in ibrutinib-treated CLL. Study results and caveats: Baseline levels of clonality went above those of age-matched healthy donors and moved with circulating CD8+ T-cell counts.

Concerning this clone: Its antigen is currently unknown.

From germline, CDR1 is SGHNT and CDR2 YYREEE (reference sequence). This CDR3 has 16 residues. Trimming cost V 0 bases and J 5 bases; bases outside gene matches: 6. Measured with immunoSEQ multiplex PCR; TCRdb has only the in-frame clones, and not every one. Counted here are 95,000 to 100,000 clones, about 78% occurring once; the ten biggest clones make up approximately 30%. Material: PBMCs, obtained after 12 months of ibrutinib treatment. This chain uses TRBV5-4 with TRBJ2-2; the match to TRBD1 covers 8 bases. The sequence derives from a human donor with chronic lymphocytic leukemia. This CDR3 reads CASSLDAGGRTGELFF. The CDR3 DNA sequence: TGTGCCAGCAGCTTGGACGCAGGGGGCAGGACCGGGGAGCTGTTTTTT.